One sample yielded the 21 T cell receptor beta chains listed below, sequenced in a study of circulating tumor DNA in untreated peripheral T-cell lymphoma. Clones were sequenced by immunoSEQ multiplex PCR, and TCRdb holds only the in-frame ones, with some missing. The data contain around 2,300 clones, roughly four fifths of them singletons. The material sequenced was tumor tissue. Receptors originate from a human donor with peripheral T-cell lymphoma.

The chain couples TRBV19 to TRBJ2-6; no firm D call. This CDR3 has 15 amino acids. Germline V gene sequence: CDR1 LNHDA, CDR2 SQIVND (reference sequence). V lost 7 bases and J lost 0, with 10 bases in between. The CDR3 DNA is TGTGCCAGTACCACCCGGCACTCTGGGGCCAACGTCCTGACTTTC. It encodes CASTTRHSGANVLTF.

This clone was recorded a few times. The chain couples TRBV18 to TRBJ2-4, with TRBD1 as a possible D gene (7 bases). Germline V CDR1 and CDR2: KGHSH, LQKENI. This CDR3 is 16 amino acids long. The V end was cut by 2 bases, the J end by 7 bases, with 18 bases between. CDR3 nucleotide sequence: TGTGCCAGCTCACCAAGTGGAGGGGGCAGGAGGAACATTCAGTACTTC. Translation: CASSPSGGGRRNIQYF.

This chain links TRBV28 with TRBJ2-7; D unclear. CDR1 and CDR2 (germline): MDHEN, SYDVKM. V lost 5 bases to trimming and J lost 2 bases, with 16 bases between them. This CDR3 is built from 15 residues. The CDR3 DNA is TGTGCCAGCAGTGAAGGCCCTGACTTGACCTACGAGCAGTACTTC. Its protein is CASSEGPDLTYEQYF.

By proportion, this clone is large. The rearrangement links TRBV11-3 to TRBJ1-1, with D unclear. Trimming left V 0 bases short and J 1 base short, with 6 bases between. Germline CDR1 and CDR2: SGHNT and YENEEA. The CDR3 sequence is 14 residues long. DNA of the CDR3: TGTGCCAGCAGCTTAGATGGGCAGAACACTGAAGCTTTCTTT. Amino acid sequence: CASSLDGQNTEAFF.

CDR3 sequence: CASSMGDRERYNEQFF. As DNA, the CDR3 is TGTGCCAGTAGTATGGGGGACAGGGAGAGGTACAATGAGCAGTTCTTC. The chain joins TRBV19 to TRBJ2-1; 9 bases agree with TRBD1. CDR1 and CDR2 (germline): LNHDA, SQIVND (reference sequence). V trimming: 3 bases; J trimming: 4 bases; junction bases outside the gene matches: 7. The CDR3 covers 16 residues.

This chain joins TRBV11-3 and TRBJ2-1; TRBD1 aligns across 9 bases. This CDR3 is built from 16 residues. The V segment lost 3 bases and the J segment 4 bases; nucleotides outside the gene matches: 7. From germline, CDR1 is SGHNT and CDR2 YENEEA. The CDR3: CASSFKGQGSYNEQFF. CDR3 bases: TGTGCCAGCAGCTTCAAGGGACAGGGATCGTACAATGAGCAGTTCTTC.

This clone showed up just a few times. V and J are TRBV18 and TRBJ2-1; TRBD2 matches 7 bases. Germline CDR1 reads KGHSH; CDR2 reads LQKENI. This CDR3 is built from 14 residues. V dropped 10 bases and J dropped 5; count of bases not matched to a gene: 11. In DNA form, the CDR3 reads TGTGCCACCAACCGGGACTACCAAGACAATGAGCAGTTCTTC. Residues: CATNRDYQDNEQFF.

V is TRBV29-1 and J is TRBJ1-1; possible D gene TRBD1, 5 bases. V was cut by 6 bases and J by 6 bases, with 17 bases left in between. The CDR3 is made up of 13 amino acids. Germline V gives CDR1 SQVTM, CDR2 ANQGSEA. CDR3 amino acids: CSVRQTSEAEAFF. CDR3 DNA sequence: TGCAGCGTCCGACAGACCTCTGAGGCTGAAGCTTTCTTT.

This rearrangement joins TRBV7-5 to TRBJ1-5; no check of the table's D call, TRBD1, against the DNA was made. TRBV7-5 is annotated as a pseudogene. This CDR3 spans 16 amino acids. The CDR3 region is CASRAPQGYSNQPQHF. The DNA for the CDR3 is TGTGCCAGCAGGGCACCTCAGGGGTATAGCAATCAGCCCCAGCATTTT.

This rearrangement joins TRBV6-8 to TRBJ2-7, with 12 positions matching TRBD2. Per the germline V gene, CDR1 is MNHGY and CDR2 is SAAAGT. The V gene end was trimmed by 6 bases and the J gene end by 7 bases; junction bases not matched to a gene: 10. This CDR3 contains 15 residues. For the CDR3, the DNA is TGTGCCAGCAGACCTAGCGGGAGGGAAGGTAGGGAGCAGTACTTC. Protein product: CASRPSGREGREQYF.

V gene TRBV6-8 combines with J gene TRBJ1-1; D ambiguous. CDR3 length: 13 residues. CDR1 MNHGY and CDR2 SAAAGT come from the germline V gene. V was cut by 0 bases and J by 11 bases, with 13 bases left in between. In nucleotides, the CDR3 is TGTGCCAGCAGTTACTCGACCCAGGTTGGGGCTTTCTTT. Translation: CASSYSTQVGAFF.

J is TRBJ2-1 and V is TRBV5-1; TRBD1 matches 7 bases. CDR3 length equals 15 residues. Per germline, CDR1 SGHRS and CDR2 YFSETQ. V lost 4 bases and J lost 2; bases outside the gene matches: 6. The CDR3 spells CASSPRDSTYNEQFF. DNA of the CDR3: TGCGCCAGCAGCCCACGGGACAGTACCTACAATGAGCAGTTCTTC.

The chain is built from TRBV29-1 and TRBJ2-7; D might be TRBD1 or TRBD2, each matching 5 bases. Deletions cut 5 bases from V and 1 base from J, with 12 bases between. This CDR3 spans 13 amino acids. The germline gives CDR1 SQVTM, CDR2 ANQGSEA. CDR3 nucleotides: TGCAGCGTTCGGGACGGGGTATCCTACGAGCAGTACTTC. It specifies CSVRDGVSYEQYF.

The rearrangement joins TRBV19 to TRBJ2-7, with D uncertain. V lost 6 bases and J 0 bases, leaving 21 bases between the germline ends. CDR3 length: 17 amino acids. Germline V gene lookup returns CDR1 LNHDA and CDR2 SQIVND (reference sequence). This CDR3 is CASRPSGFQRSSYEQYF. CDR3 coding DNA: TGTGCCAGTAGGCCTTCCGGATTCCAGCGAAGCTCCTACGAGCAGTACTTC.

This clone has a single count. V and J are TRBV19 and TRBJ1-5; 10 nucleotides align to TRBD1. Germline values: CDR1 LNHDA, CDR2 SQIVND (reference sequence). V gave up 7 bases and J gave up 6 bases; unmatched junction bases: 6. This CDR3 is built from 14 residues. The CDR3 DNA sequence: TGTGCCAGTAATCCATGGACAGGGGGTCAGCCCCAGCATTTT. This gives the protein CASNPWTGGQPQHF. Using reference TRBV19 and TRBJ1-5 for the parts outside the CDR3, the full variable domain is DGGITQSPKYLFRKEGQNVTLSCEQNLNHDAMYWYRQDPGQGLRLIYYSQIVNDFQKGDIAEGYSVSREKKESFPLTVTSAQKNPTAFYLCASNPWTGGQPQHFGDGTRLSIL.

V usage is TRBV29-1 and J usage is TRBJ1-2, with a possible D match to TRBD1 (6 bases). Germline lookup yields CDR1 SQVTM and CDR2 ANQGSEA. With 3 bases removed from V and 5 bases from J, the gap between germline ends came to 16 bases. This CDR3 comprises 14 residues. CDR3 sequence: CSVEGRGLGYGYTF. CDR3 DNA: TGCAGCGTTGAGGGTAGGGGGTTAGGGTATGGCTACACCTTC.

The gene calls are TRBV14 and TRBJ2-7, with D uncertain. The germline V gene has CDR1 SGHDN and CDR2 FVKESK. V was clipped by 2 bases and J by 1 base, with 6 bases between them. CDR3 length equals 13 residues. Here the CDR3 reads CASSQYDSYEQYF. The CDR3 DNA reads TGTGCCAGCAGCCAATACGATTCCTACGAGCAGTACTTC.

The rearrangement joins TRBV11-3 to TRBJ2-7, with 8 bases aligning to TRBD1. The germline V gene encodes CDR1 SGHNT and CDR2 YENEEA. V trimming: 4 bases; J trimming: 2 bases; junction bases outside the gene matches: 4. The CDR3 totals 14 residues. CDR3 loop: CASSWTGSTYEQYF. The CDR3 DNA sequence: TGTGCCAGCAGCTGGACAGGGTCAACCTACGAGCAGTACTTC.

The chain couples TRBV6-8 to TRBJ2-7; 10 positions agree with TRBD2. Trimming took 10 bases from V and 6 from J; bases not matched to a gene: 12. Germline-derived CDR1 and CDR2 are MNHGY and SAAAGT. This CDR3 is built from 14 residues. The CDR3 DNA follows: TGTGCCATCCAAGAGCGGGAGGGCCTTAGCGAGCAGTACTTC. It encodes CAIQEREGLSEQYF.

J is TRBJ2-1 and V is TRBV7-6; 11 bases are shared with TRBD2. Germline CDR1 is SGHVS and CDR2 is FNYEAQ. Trimming at V came to 5 bases and at J to 8 bases, leaving 8 bases not matched to a gene. This CDR3 region has 15 residues. CDR3 nucleotide sequence: TGTGCCAGCAGCCCCCCACTAGCGGGAGTAGATGAGCAGTTCTTC. It is translated as CASSPPLAGVDEQFF.

The chain joins TRBV1 to TRBJ1-2. TRBV1 has pseudogene status. The CDR3 sequence is 14 residues long. CDR3 sequence reads: CASSQDWSADGYTF. CDR3 DNA: TGCGCCAGCAGCCAGGACTGGTCGGCGGATGGCTACACCTTC.